The subject of this entry is one T cell receptor (beta chain). Its matching antigen is unknown. At one end, the junction sequence differs from germline, possibly due to a read error. Other nucleotide sequences from this sample produce the same CDR3. Primers included in the PCR were 60 Vbeta and 13 Jbeta primers. The repertoire was sequenced with immunoSEQ multiplex PCR; TCRdb's copy has only in-frame clones and lacks some. The sample lists over 95,000 clones, about 80% occurring once. The CDR3 runs 18 residues. The germline gives CDR1 SEHNR, CDR2 FQNEAQ (reference sequence). The source of the sample is a study of cytomegalovirus exposure and HLA in healthy donors. Study observations and caveats: A later analysis found TCR association rates differed by HLA locus, highest for DRB1 and lowest for HLA-C. Previously analyzed data showed that most TCR beta V segments were productive at a frequency of about 87% or about 30%.

The sequencing sample was made of PBMCs. The rearrangement uses TRBV7-9 and TRBJ1-6, with a tentative D call TRBD1 (5 bases). The clonotype originates from a female donor in good health and CMV-seronegative. This CDR3 is CASSLRPGTSDDNSPLHF. The CDR3 bases are TGTGCCAGCAGCTTACGACCTGGGACTTCCGACGATAATTCCCCCCTCCACTTT.